The subject of this entry is one T cell receptor (beta chain). The antigen it binds to is not known. It has no much larger one-base neighbor in the sample; base qualities were not kept. This entry comes from a study of T-cell memory formation after mild COVID-19 listed by TCRdb under 2021. Study-wide context: TCR sequence clusters from the two donors were found to be largely donor specific. Two young, previously healthy adult volunteers, one female and one male, were included in the cohort. T-cell clones expanding and contracting after mild COVID-19 in two donors were tracked by longitudinal TCRalpha and TCRbeta repertoire sequencing.

TCRdb records Illumina NovaSeq 6000 as the sequencer. Using 5'RACE with constant-segment primers, TCRalpha and TCRbeta cDNA libraries were constructed, with sample barcodes and unique molecular identifiers added in the process. RNA was extracted from every sample with Trizol reagent. Amplification of the libraries took two PCR steps, and the second step added a second sample barcode plus Illumina TruSeq adapters. Sequencing of libraries was performed on an Illumina NovaSeq with 2 x 150 bp paired-end reads. Under the source paper's analysis protocol: The reads were demultiplexed and collapsed into UMI-guided consensus sequences using migec v1.2.7. With mixcr v2.1.11, UMI consensuses were aligned to TRA and TRB V and J templates and assembled into clonotypes. Clonotypes were classified as expanded or contracted when called significant by both edgeR and NoisET, with noise models trained on biological replicates. For edgeR calls, a false discovery rate-adjusted p below 0.01 and a log2 fold-change threshold of 1 were applied. As an exploratory analysis of dynamics, PCA with hierarchical clustering was applied to max-normalized trajectories of the 1000 most abundant clonotypes. The CD4 or CD8 phenotype of responding clones was assigned using the separately sequenced CD4+ and CD8+ repertoires. TCRdb reprocessed the public reads (quality trimming at Q25 with fastp, clone calling with MiXCR) and kept in-frame beta chains. Identical CDR3 protein sequences are pooled into one entry, listed with their most common genes and DNA. It is TCRdb's table, rather than the study itself, that gives the V and J calls and clone size. The sample table records about 430,000 distinct CDR3 sequences; 20% to 25% of these occur just once. Roughly 9.7% of the sample is taken by the ten largest.

Broader findings and caveats from the paper: Clones that contracted from day 15 to 85 showed balanced CD4/CD8 phenotypes, whereas a second wave of clones that expanded from day 15 to 37 leaned towards CD4+. Only a couple of mild cases were covered in the study, and larger cohorts including severe cases with pre-infection samples were considered necessary. Some responding clones were detected in pre-infection memory, which suggested that pre-existing cross-reactive memory T cells had joined the SARS-CoV-2 response. SARS-CoV-2 specificity was not confirmed for the second-wave clones peaking on day 37. Contracting CD4+ clones were located mainly in the CM and EM memory subsets, whereas CD8+ clones were found to be enriched in EMRA.

Ficoll-Paque density gradient centrifugation was the method used to isolate PBMCs. The CDR3, cysteine through phenylalanine, is 15 amino acids long. CDR3 DNA is the only sequence kept; it has 45 bases, read in frame from the first base. CDR1 and CDR2 are drawn from the germline V gene: SGHDT, YYEEEE. Here V drops 2 bases and J drops 6 bases, and the junction holds 8 bases not matched to any gene. The chain is encoded by TRBV5-6 joined to TRBJ1-5, with 7 middle bases fitting TRBD1. The receptor was derived from an adult woman who had mild COVID-19 (a few samples of this study predate the infection). The sample titles of this study are shuffled in the database, so cell type and time point are left out; the donor was told from shared clones. Specimen: PBMCs or a T cell subset sorted from them (not recorded which). The CDR3 in this case is CASSFGRGTGQPQHF. At the DNA level, the sequence is TGTGCCAGCAGCTTCGGCAGGGGGACGGGTCAGCCCCAGCATTTT.